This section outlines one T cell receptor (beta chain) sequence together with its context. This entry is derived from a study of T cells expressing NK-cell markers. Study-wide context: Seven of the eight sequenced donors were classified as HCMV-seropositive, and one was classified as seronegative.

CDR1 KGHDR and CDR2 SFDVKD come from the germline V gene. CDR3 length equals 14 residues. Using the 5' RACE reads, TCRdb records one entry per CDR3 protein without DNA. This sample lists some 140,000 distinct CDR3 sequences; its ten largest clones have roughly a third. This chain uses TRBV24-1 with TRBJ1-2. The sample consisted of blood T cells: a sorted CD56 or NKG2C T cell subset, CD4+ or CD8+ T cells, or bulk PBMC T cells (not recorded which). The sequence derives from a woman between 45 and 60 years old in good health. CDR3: CATSDFGDHYGYTF.